The next 17 T cell receptor beta chains were all read from a single sample in a study of T cell repertoires in cytomegalovirus infection (dated by TCRdb to about 2019). Sequencing relied on an Illumina HiSeq 1500. Through fastp at Q25 and MiXCR, TCRdb rebuilt clones from the public reads, retaining in-frame beta chains. Rows with one shared CDR3 protein collapse into an entry with the most common genes and DNA. In this sample the table shows hundreds of thousands of distinct CDR3 sequences, roughly a sixth of which occur a single time. Clones ranked in the top ten supply around 12% of the sample. Sequencing was performed on PBMCs. The source of these receptors is a human donor in good health (CMV status not recorded). Some clones in this sample may be carry-over from other donors' samples.

The gene calls are TRBV20-1 and TRBJ2-7; 7 bases map to TRBD1. The CDR3 covers 15 residues. With 6 bases clipped from V and 1 base from J, the junction kept 12 bases outside the gene matches. Germline values: CDR1 DFQATT, CDR2 SNEGSKA (reference sequence). This chain's CDR3 is CSAKTGHSASYEQYF. The DNA of the CDR3 is TGCAGTGCAAAGACAGGGCATTCTGCTTCCTACGAGCAGTACTTC.

J is TRBJ2-3 and V is TRBV9; 7 bases align to TRBD2. The junction had 4 bases not matched to a gene; V was cut back by 4 bases and J by 8 bases. From germline, CDR1 is SGDLS and CDR2 YYNGEE. The CDR3 has 12 amino acids. The CDR3 is CASSTWTSTQYF. The CDR3 DNA is TGTGCCAGCAGCACGTGGACTAGTACGCAGTATTTT.

The rearrangement joins TRBV20-1 to TRBJ2-7; D not certain. Germline-derived CDR1 and CDR2 are DFQATT and SNEGSKA (reference sequence). The V end lost 5 bases, the J end lost 0 bases, and 8 bases lay between the germline ends. The CDR3 runs to 12 residues. Here the CDR3 reads CSAGPNSYEQYF. DNA for the CDR3: TGCAGTGCTGGGCCAAACTCCTACGAGCAGTACTTC.

This clonotype was counted between two and nine times. The V and J genes are TRBV20-1 and TRBJ2-1, with a possible D match to TRBD1 (6 bases). Trimming shortened V by 6 bases and J by 8 bases, and 14 bases separated the two germline ends. The CDR3 is 12 residues long. Germline CDR1 is DFQATT and CDR2 is SNEGSKA (reference sequence). CDR3 in DNA: TGCAGTGCAACGGTGGGGGCCTATGAGCAGTTCTTC. Its protein is CSATVGAYEQFF.

As DNA, the CDR3 is TGTGCCAGTCTTCAGGGTTATGGCTACACCTTC. Amino acids: CASLQGYGYTF. The chain joins TRBV28 to TRBJ1-2; maybe TRBD1 (5 bases). Trimming took 9 bases from V and 5 from J, leaving 10 bases between them. CDR1 is MDHEN, CDR2 SYDVKM, per germline. CDR3 length: 11 residues.

This clonotype appeared many times. The CDR3 bases are TGTGCCAGCAGTGCAGGGACTAGCAATCAGCCCCAGCATTTT. This gives the protein CASSAGTSNQPQHF. The chain employs TRBV2 and TRBJ1-5; possibly TRBD1 for D (5 bases). The CDR3 runs 14 residues. V was clipped by 4 bases and J by 0 bases, with 7 bases between them. Germline lookup yields CDR1 SNHLY and CDR2 FYNNEI.

This clonotype showed up many times. The V gene is TRBV28, the J gene TRBJ2-7, with 10 bases matching TRBD1. Germline CDR1 and CDR2: MDHEN and SYDVKM. The CDR3 length is 14 residues. Trimming took 4 bases from V and 5 from J; bases not matched to a gene: 5. The CDR3 reads CASSSGQGINEQYF. Here the CDR3 DNA reads TGTGCCAGCAGTTCGGGACAGGGGATCAACGAGCAGTACTTC.

The chain employs TRBV6-1 and TRBJ2-3; 7 bases line up with TRBD1. The CDR3 runs to 13 residues. Germline values: CDR1 MNHNS, CDR2 SASEGT. V was pared by 6 bases and J by 6 bases, with 6 bases of the junction left unmatched. The CDR3 nucleotides read TGTGCCAGCAGCCCAATACAGGGGGATACGCAGTATTTT. Translated: CASSPIQGDTQYF.

This clonotype was detected many times. The J gene is TRBJ2-5, the V gene TRBV7-2, with D possibly called TRBD1 or TRBD2 (6 bases each). The CDR3 has 15 amino acids. Germline values: CDR1 SGHTA, CDR2 FQGNSA. The V end lost 3 bases, the J end lost 4 bases, and 15 bases lay between the germline ends. This CDR3 reads CASSLAGQGRETQYF. CDR3 DNA sequence: TGTGCCAGCAGCTTGGCGGGGCAGGGGCGAGAGACCCAGTACTTC.

This clonotype showed up many times. The J gene is TRBJ2-2, the V gene TRBV10-3; weak D call: TRBD1 (5 bases). Germline CDR1 ENHRY, CDR2 SYGVKD. This CDR3 is 15 amino acids long. V lost 2 bases to trimming and J lost 0 bases, with 7 bases between them. The chain's CDR3 is CAISEGQPNTGELFF. The CDR3 region has the DNA TGTGCCATCAGTGAGGGACAACCGAACACCGGGGAGCTGTTTTTT.

This clonotype was recorded at least ten times. The chain is built from TRBV28 and TRBJ1-5, with a weak D call TRBD1 (6 bases). The germline V and J ends were trimmed by 6 bases and 9 bases, with 18 bases remaining between them. Germline-derived CDR1 and CDR2 are MDHEN and SYDVKM. There are 14 residues in the CDR3. DNA of the CDR3: TGTGCCAGCAGCCGCAGGGGAGTAGGGCGGCCCCAGCATTTT. It specifies CASSRRGVGRPQHF.

The sample holds many counts of this clonotype. This rearrangement joins TRBV28 to TRBJ1-5; D may be TRBD1 (5 bases). Deletions cut 4 bases from V and 2 bases from J, with 12 bases between. The germline V gene encodes CDR1 MDHEN and CDR2 SYDVKM. The CDR3 consists of 15 residues. The CDR3 reads CASSSPQGGNQPQHF. The DNA for the CDR3 is TGTGCCAGCAGTTCCCCGCAGGGTGGCAATCAGCCCCAGCATTTT. Full variable domain (rest looked up from reference TRBV28 and TRBJ1-5): DVKVTQSSRYLVKRTGEKVFLECVQDMDHENMFWYRQDPGLGLRLIYFSYDVKMKEKGDIPEGYSVSREKKERFSLILESASTNQTSMYLCASSSPQGGNQPQHFGDGTRLSIL.

At least ten counts were recorded for this clonotype. The rearrangement links TRBV6-1 to TRBJ1-2; D remains unclear. CDR3 length equals 16 residues. V dropped 0 bases and J dropped 6 bases, with 17 bases sitting between them. Germline V gene sequence: CDR1 MNHNS, CDR2 SASEGT. CDR3 DNA: TGTGCCAGCAGTGAAGCGCATGGAGGGATCGTCAATGGCTACACCTTC. It encodes CASSEAHGGIVNGYTF.

This clonotype was seen once. The chain has TRBV4-1 and TRBJ2-1; 10 bases match TRBD2. The germline gives CDR1 MGHRA, CDR2 YSYEKL. Unmatched junction bases numbered 9, after V lost 0 bases and J lost 4 bases. This CDR3 contains 18 residues. The CDR3 sequence is CASSQDRASGGAYNEQFF. As DNA, the CDR3 is TGCGCCAGCAGCCAAGATAGGGCTAGCGGGGGAGCTTACAATGAGCAGTTCTTC.

CDR3 in DNA: TGTGCCAGCAGCTATGGACAGGGAATTTGGGAGACCCAGTACTTC. It yields the protein CASSYGQGIWETQYF. The genes are TRBV3-1 and TRBJ2-5; TRBD1 agrees at 8 bases. V shed 5 bases and J 5 bases; nucleotides not matched to a gene: 10. The CDR3 covers 15 residues. CDR1 and CDR2 from the germline V gene are LGHDT and YNNKEL (reference sequence).

The V call is TRBV10-2, the J call TRBJ2-3; 8 bases line up with TRBD2. CDR1 is WSHSY and CDR2 is SAAADI in the germline V gene. The ends lost 4 bases at V and 6 bases at J; junction bases unmatched: 0. The CDR3 is 12 amino acids. Written as DNA, the CDR3 is TGCGCCAGCAGTGTAGCGGGGGATACGCAGTATTTT. Its protein product is CASSVAGDTQYF.

This clonotype came up a few times. The rearrangement uses TRBV5-4 and TRBJ2-5, with TRBD2 identical over 10 bases. The CDR3 totals 16 residues. Germline CDR1 reads SGHNT; CDR2 reads YYREEE (reference sequence). V was pared by 0 bases and J by 1 base, with 3 bases of the junction left unmatched. CDR3 sequence: CASSLEPSGSQETQYF. For the CDR3, the DNA is TGTGCCAGCAGCTTGGAGCCTAGCGGGAGCCAAGAGACCCAGTACTTC.